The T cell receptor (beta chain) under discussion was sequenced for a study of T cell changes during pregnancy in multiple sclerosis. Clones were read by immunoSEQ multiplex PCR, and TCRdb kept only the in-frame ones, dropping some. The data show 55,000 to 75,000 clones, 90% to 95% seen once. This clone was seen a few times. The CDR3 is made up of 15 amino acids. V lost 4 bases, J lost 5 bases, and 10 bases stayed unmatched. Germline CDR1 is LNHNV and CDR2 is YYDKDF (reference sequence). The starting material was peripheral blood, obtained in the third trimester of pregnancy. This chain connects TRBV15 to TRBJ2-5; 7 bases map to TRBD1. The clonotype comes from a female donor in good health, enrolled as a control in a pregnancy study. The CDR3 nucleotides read TGTGCCACCAGCAAGCGACAGGGCTCGTGGGAGACCCAGTACTTC. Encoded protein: CATSKRQGSWETQYF.